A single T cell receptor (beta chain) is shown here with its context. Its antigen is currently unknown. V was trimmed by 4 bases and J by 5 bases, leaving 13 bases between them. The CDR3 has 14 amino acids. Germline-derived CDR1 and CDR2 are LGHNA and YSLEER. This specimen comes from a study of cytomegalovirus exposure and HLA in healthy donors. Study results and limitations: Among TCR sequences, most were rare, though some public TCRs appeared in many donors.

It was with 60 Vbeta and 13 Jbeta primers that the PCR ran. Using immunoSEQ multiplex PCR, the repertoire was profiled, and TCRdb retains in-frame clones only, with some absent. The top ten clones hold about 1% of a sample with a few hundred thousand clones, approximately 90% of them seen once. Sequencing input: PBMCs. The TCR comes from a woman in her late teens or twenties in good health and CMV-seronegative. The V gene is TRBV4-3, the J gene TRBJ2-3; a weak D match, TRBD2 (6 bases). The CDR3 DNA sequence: TGCGCCAGCAGCCTCGCGGGGAGTATAGATACGCAGTATTTT. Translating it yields CASSLAGSIDTQYF.